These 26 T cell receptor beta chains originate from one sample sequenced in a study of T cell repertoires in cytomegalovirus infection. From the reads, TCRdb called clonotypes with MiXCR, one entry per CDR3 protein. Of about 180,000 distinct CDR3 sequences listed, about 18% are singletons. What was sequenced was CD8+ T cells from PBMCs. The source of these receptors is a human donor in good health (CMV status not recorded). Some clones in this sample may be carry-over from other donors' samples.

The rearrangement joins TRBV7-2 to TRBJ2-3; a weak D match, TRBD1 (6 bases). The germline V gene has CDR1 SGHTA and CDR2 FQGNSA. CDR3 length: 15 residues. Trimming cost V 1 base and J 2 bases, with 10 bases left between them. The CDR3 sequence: CASSLGTGYTDTQYF. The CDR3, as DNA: TGTGCCAGCAGCTTAGGAACAGGGTACACAGATACGCAGTATTTT.

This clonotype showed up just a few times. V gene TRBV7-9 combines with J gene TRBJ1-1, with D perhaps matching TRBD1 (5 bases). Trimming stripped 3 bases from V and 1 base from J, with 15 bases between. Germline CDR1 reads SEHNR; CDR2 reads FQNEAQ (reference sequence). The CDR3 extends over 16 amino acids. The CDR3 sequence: CASSFLPGAPNTEAFF. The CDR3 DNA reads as TGTGCCAGCAGCTTTTTGCCCGGGGCCCCGAACACTGAAGCTTTCTTT.

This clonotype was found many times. CDR3 in DNA: TGTGCCAGCGGTCCCCGAGACAGAAGCTCCTACGAGCAGTACTTC. Translation gives CASGPRDRSSYEQYF. This chain uses TRBV7-8 with TRBJ2-7; weak D call: TRBD1 (5 bases). Germline CDR1 SGHVS, CDR2 FQNEAQ. This CDR3 comprises 15 residues. Trimming took off 8 bases at V and 0 bases at J, with 17 bases between the two ends.

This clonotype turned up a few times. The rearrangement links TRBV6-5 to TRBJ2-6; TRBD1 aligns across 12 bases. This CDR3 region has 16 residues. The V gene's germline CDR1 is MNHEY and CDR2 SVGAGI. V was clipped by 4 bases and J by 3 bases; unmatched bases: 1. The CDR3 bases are TGTGCCAGCAGTTGGGACAGGGGGCTTGGGGCCAACGTCCTGACTTTC. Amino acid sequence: CASSWDRGLGANVLTF.

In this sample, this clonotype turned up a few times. The CDR3 loop is CASSLDQPGDNQPQHF. The CDR3 DNA sequence: TGTGCCAGCAGCTTAGATCAACCGGGAGACAATCAGCCCCAGCATTTT. V usage is TRBV11-2 and J usage is TRBJ1-5; D unclear. Trimming shortened V by 0 bases and J by 3 bases, and 12 bases separated the two germline ends. The CDR3 sequence is 16 residues long. CDR1 SGHAT and CDR2 FQNNGV come from the germline V gene.

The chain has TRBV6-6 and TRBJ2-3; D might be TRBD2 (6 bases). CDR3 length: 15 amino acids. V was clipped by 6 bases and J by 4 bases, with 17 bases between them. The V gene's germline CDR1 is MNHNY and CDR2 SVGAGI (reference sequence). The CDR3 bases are TGTGCCAGCAGCCTATTATCCGGCGGGGCAGATACGCAGTATTTT. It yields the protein CASSLLSGGADTQYF.

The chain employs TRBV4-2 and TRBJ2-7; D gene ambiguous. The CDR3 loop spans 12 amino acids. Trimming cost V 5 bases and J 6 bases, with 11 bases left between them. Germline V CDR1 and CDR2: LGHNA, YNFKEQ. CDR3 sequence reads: CASSWGSGEQYF. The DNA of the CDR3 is TGTGCCAGCAGCTGGGGATCCGGCGAGCAGTACTTC.

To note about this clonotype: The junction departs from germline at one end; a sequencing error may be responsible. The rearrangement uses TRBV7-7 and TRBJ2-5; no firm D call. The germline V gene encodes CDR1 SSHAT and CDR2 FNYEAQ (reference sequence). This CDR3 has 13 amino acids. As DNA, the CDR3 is TGTGCTAGCAGCCCAAGCCTAGGGGAGACCCAGTACTTC. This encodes CASSPSLGETQYF.

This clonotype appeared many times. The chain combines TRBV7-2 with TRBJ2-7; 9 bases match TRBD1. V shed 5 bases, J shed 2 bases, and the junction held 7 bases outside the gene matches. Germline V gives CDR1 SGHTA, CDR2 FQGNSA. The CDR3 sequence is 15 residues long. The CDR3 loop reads CASSIGTGSPYEQYF. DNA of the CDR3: TGTGCCAGCAGCATCGGGACAGGGAGCCCCTACGAGCAGTACTTC.

This chain's CDR3 is CSVEAGGYGYTF. The DNA of the CDR3 is TGCAGCGTTGAAGCGGGGGGGTATGGCTACACCTTC. The gene calls are TRBV29-1 and TRBJ1-2; D might be TRBD1 (5 bases). V was trimmed by 1 base and J by 5 bases, leaving 8 bases between them. The germline gives CDR1 SQVTM, CDR2 ANQGSEA. This CDR3 has 12 amino acids.

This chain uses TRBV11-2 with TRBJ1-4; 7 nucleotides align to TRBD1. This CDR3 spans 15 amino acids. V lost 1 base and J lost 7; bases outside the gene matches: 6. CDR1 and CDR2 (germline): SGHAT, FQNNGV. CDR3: CASSLVGTELEKLFF. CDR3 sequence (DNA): TGTGCCAGCAGCTTAGTTGGGACAGAACTTGAAAAACTGTTTTTT.

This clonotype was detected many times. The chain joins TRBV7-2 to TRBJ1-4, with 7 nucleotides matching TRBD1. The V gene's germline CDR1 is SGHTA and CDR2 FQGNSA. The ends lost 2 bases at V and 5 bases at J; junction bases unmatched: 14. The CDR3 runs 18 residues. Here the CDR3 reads CASSLLPTLGTANEKLFF. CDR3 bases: TGTGCCAGCAGCTTACTCCCTACCCTAGGGACAGCAAATGAAAAACTGTTTTTT.

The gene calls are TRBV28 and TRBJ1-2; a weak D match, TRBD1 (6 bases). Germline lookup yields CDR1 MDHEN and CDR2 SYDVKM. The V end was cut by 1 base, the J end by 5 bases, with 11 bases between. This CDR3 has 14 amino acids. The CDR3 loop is CASSLSQTGYGYTF. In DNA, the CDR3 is TGTGCCAGCAGTTTATCCCAGACAGGTTATGGCTACACCTTC.

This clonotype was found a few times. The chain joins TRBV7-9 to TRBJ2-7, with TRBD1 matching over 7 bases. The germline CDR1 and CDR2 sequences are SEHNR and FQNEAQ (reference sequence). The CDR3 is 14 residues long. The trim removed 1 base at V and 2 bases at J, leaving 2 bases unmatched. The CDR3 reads CASSLGDRPYEQYF. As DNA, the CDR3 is TGTGCCAGCAGCTTAGGGGACAGACCCTACGAGCAGTACTTC.

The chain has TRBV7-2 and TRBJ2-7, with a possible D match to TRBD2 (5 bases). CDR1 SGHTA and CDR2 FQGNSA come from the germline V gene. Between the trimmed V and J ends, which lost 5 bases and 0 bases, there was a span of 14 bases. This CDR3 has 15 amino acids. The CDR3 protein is CASSPELGSSYEQYF. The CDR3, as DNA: TGTGCCAGCAGCCCCGAGTTGGGGAGCTCCTACGAGCAGTACTTC.

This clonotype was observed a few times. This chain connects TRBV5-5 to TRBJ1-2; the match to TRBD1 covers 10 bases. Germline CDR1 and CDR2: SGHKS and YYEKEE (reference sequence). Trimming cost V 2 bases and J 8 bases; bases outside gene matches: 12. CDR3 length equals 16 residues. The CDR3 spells CASSLETGTGVGGYTF. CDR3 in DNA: TGTGCCAGCAGCTTAGAAACCGGGACAGGGGTCGGAGGCTACACCTTC.

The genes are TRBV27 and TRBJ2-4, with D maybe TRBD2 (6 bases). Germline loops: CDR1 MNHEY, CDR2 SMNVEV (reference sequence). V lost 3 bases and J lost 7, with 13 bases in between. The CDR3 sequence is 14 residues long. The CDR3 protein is CASSFQGGGNIQYF. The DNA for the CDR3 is TGTGCCAGCAGTTTCCAGGGAGGCGGGAACATTCAGTACTTC.

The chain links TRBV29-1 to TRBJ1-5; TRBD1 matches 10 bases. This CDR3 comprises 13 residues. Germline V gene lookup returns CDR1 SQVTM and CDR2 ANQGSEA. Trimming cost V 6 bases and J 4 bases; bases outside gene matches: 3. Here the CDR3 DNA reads TGCAGCGTCCCGGGACAGGGGAATCAGCCCCAGCATTTT. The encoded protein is CSVPGQGNQPQHF.

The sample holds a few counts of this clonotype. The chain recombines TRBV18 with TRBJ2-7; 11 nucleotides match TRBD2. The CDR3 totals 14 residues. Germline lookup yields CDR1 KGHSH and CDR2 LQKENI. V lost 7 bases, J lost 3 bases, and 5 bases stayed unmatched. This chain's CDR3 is CASFSGLAVYEQYF. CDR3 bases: TGTGCCAGCTTTTCGGGACTAGCGGTCTACGAGCAGTACTTC.

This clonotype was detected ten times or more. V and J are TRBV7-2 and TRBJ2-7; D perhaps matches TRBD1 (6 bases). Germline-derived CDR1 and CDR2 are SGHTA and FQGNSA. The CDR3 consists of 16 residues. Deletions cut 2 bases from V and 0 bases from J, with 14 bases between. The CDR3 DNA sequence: TGTGCCAGCAGCTTAAGCCAGGGGTCCGCCTCCTACGAGCAGTACTTC. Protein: CASSLSQGSASYEQYF.

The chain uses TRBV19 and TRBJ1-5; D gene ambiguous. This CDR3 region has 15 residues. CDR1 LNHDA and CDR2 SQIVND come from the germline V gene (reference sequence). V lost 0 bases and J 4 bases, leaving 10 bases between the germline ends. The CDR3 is CASSIDQAGNQPQHF. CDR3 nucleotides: TGTGCCAGTAGTATAGATCAGGCTGGGAATCAGCCCCAGCATTTT.

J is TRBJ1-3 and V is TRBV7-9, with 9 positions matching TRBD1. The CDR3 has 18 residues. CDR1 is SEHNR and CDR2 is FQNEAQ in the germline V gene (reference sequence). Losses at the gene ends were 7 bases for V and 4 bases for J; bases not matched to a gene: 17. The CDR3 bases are TGTGCCAGCATGCGATCCAGAACAGGGACAGGGTTGGGAAACACCATATATTTT. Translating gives CASMRSRTGTGLGNTIYF.

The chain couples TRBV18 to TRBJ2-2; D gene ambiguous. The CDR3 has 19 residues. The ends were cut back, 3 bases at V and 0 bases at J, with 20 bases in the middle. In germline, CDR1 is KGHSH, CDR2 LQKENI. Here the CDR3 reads CASSPRTLNRSANTGELFF. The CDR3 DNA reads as TGTGCCAGCTCACCGAGGACCCTAAACCGGTCTGCGAACACCGGGGAGCTGTTTTTT.

The CDR3 is CASSRAFEGSYNEQFF. The CDR3 region has the DNA TGTGCCAGCAGTCGGGCTTTCGAGGGGTCCTACAATGAGCAGTTCTTC. The V gene is TRBV12-3 or TRBV12-4, the J gene TRBJ2-1; D assignment may be TRBD1 or TRBD2 (5 bases each). The CDR3 sequence is 16 residues long. V dropped 5 bases and J dropped 1 base, with 15 bases sitting between them.

The CDR3 spells CASSSRGEQFF. The CDR3 bases are TGTGCCAGCAGCAGTCGAGGTGAGCAGTTCTTC. The genes are TRBV7-6 and TRBJ2-1; no firm D call. CDR3 length equals 11 residues. Trimming removed 5 bases at V and 9 bases at J, with 8 bases between. Germline CDR1 and CDR2: SGHVS and FNYEAQ.

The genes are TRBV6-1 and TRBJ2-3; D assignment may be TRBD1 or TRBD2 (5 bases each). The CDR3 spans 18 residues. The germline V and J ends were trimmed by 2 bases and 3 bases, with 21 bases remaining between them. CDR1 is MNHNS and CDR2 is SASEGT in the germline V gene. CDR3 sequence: CASSEWPLGRQRTDTQYF. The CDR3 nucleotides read TGTGCCAGCAGTGAATGGCCATTGGGACGGCAAAGGACAGATACGCAGTATTTT.